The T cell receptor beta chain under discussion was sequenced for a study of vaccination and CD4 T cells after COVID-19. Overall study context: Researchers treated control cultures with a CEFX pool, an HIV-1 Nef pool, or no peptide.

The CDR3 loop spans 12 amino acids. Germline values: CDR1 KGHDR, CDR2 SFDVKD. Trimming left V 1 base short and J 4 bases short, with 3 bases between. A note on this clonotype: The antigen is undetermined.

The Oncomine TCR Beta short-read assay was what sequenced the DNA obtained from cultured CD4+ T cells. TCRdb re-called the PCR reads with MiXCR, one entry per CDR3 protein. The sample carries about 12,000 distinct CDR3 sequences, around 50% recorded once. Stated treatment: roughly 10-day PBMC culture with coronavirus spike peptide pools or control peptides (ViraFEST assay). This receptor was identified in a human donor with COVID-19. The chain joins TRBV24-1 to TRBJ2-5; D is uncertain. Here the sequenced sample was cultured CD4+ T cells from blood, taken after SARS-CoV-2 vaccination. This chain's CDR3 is CATSDFRETQYF. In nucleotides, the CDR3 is TGTGCCACCAGTGATTTCAGAGAGACCCAGTACTTC.